This record concerns one T cell receptor (beta chain) sequence. Its specificity is unknown. The data derive from a study of blood T cells in healthy people across ages. Whole-study findings and limits: Naive T cell percentage and TCR beta diversity correlated strongly.

Per the germline V gene, CDR1 is SGHDT and CDR2 is YYEEEE. V shed 7 bases and J shed 2 bases, with 12 bases lying between them. The CDR3 is made up of 13 amino acids. Total RNA was extracted at no less than 6 micrograms per sample. Sample-barcoded 5' priming and a J-beta primer mix drove a second PCR of about 7 to 12 cycles. TCRdb analysed the 5' RACE reads with MiXCR anew, one entry per CDR3 protein. The repertoire has around 1,500,000 distinct CDR3 sequences, 42% of them found once; the top ten carry approximately 7.9%. This sequence joins TRBV5-6 and TRBJ1-1; D is ambiguous. Sequencing input: blood. The receptor comes from a woman under 30 in good health. The CDR3 reads CASRVYFNTEAFF. CDR3 coding DNA: TGTGCCAGCCGCGTGTACTTTAACACTGAAGCTTTCTTT.